The entry below describes one T cell receptor (beta chain). These data come from a study of T cell changes during pregnancy in multiple sclerosis. Here immunoSEQ multiplex PCR was the method, and the copy in TCRdb shows in-frame clones only, minus some. The repertoire holds over 50,000 clones, with 75% to 90% as singletons. The receptor was derived from a female donor in good health, enrolled as a control in a pregnancy study. The specimen was peripheral blood, collected in the first trimester of pregnancy.

The CDR3 protein is CARPGIGTF. In nucleotides, the CDR3 is TGTGCCAGACCGGGGATTGGCACCTTC. The V call is TRBV3-2, the J call TRBJ1-2. TRBV3-2 is tagged as a pseudogene. There are 9 residues in the CDR3.